Following are 5 T cell receptor beta chains from one sample sequenced in a study of response to subunit inactivated influenza vaccine. Via MiXCR, TCRdb re-called the RT-PCR reads, giving one row per CDR3 protein. The sample lists approximately 700,000 distinct CDR3 sequences, approximately 15% seen once, with roughly 6.4% in the top ten. Sample: PBMCs from blood, taken approximately 15 days before vaccination. These receptors were obtained from a man aged 50 to 60 who received an inactivated influenza vaccine.

This clonotype has a handful of counts. This chain uses TRBV28 with TRBJ2-1; a weak D match, TRBD2 (6 bases). This CDR3 spans 13 amino acids. Germline CDR1 and CDR2: MDHEN and SYDVKM. V lost 3 bases and J lost 10, with 13 bases in between. CDR3 region: CASSFPSAKEQFF. The CDR3 nucleotides read TGTGCCAGCAGTTTCCCTAGCGCCAAGGAGCAGTTCTTC.

This clonotype was observed a handful of times. The chain has TRBV7-2 and TRBJ1-4, with a possible D match to TRBD1 (6 bases). The germline V gene has CDR1 SGHTA and CDR2 FQGNSA. This CDR3 comprises 14 residues. V was shortened by 5 bases and J by 7 bases, with 14 bases between the two germline ends. This chain's CDR3 is CASSLGALSEKLFF. The DNA for the CDR3 is TGTGCCAGCAGCCTGGGGGCGTTAAGTGAAAAACTGTTTTTT. Supplemented by reference TRBV7-2 and TRBJ1-4, the full variable domain reads GAGVSQSPSNKVTEKGKDVELRCDPISGHTALYWYRQSLGQGLEFLIYFQGNSAPDKSGLPSDRFSAERTGGSVSTLTIQRTQQEDSAVYLCASSLGALSEKLFFGSGTQLSVL.

The chain combines TRBV2 with TRBJ2-5; D possibly corresponds to TRBD2 (6 bases). The V gene lost 2 bases and the J gene lost 1 base, with 11 bases spanning the gap. CDR3 length: 15 residues. Germline V lookup: CDR1 SNHLY, CDR2 FYNNEI. CDR3 sequence (DNA): TGTGCCAGCAGTGAATCGGGAGTAGTCCAAGAGACCCAGTACTTC. As protein: CASSESGVVQETQYF.

This clonotype was counted a few times. The chain is built from TRBV7-2 and TRBJ1-1, with unresolved D. This CDR3 spans 14 amino acids. V lost 7 bases, J lost 1 base, and 13 bases lay in between. Germline CDR1 SGHTA, CDR2 FQGNSA. The CDR3 DNA sequence: TGTGCCAGCACCCGAACTGCTGCGAACACTGAAGCTTTCTTT. Protein: CASTRTAANTEAFF.

The chain uses TRBV4-3 and TRBJ2-5; 8 bases map to TRBD2. CDR1 is LGHNA and CDR2 is YSLEER in the germline V gene. This CDR3 is built from 15 residues. V gave up 5 bases and J gave up 2 bases; unmatched junction bases: 7. The CDR3 protein is CASSTNGGGQETQYF. CDR3 nucleotide sequence: TGCGCCAGCAGCACTAACGGGGGGGGGCAAGAGACCCAGTACTTC.